This TCR beta chain was retrieved from a study of cytomegalovirus exposure and HLA in healthy donors. Study details: The roughly 700 first-cohort repertoires shared a platform with the roughly 130 validation repertoires, as reported in a later analysis.

TCRdb's copy holds only in-frame clones and misses some; the assay was immunoSEQ multiplex PCR. Here the sample spans fewer than 95,000 clones, around 95% being singletons. The study's findings and limits: The authors listed approximately 160 TCR beta chains as cytomegalovirus-associated. First-cohort TCR clusters were later found to tend to co-occur in the 120 or so validation repertoires.

Donors were drawn from the approximately 120-subject validation cohort, separate from the approximately 700-subject first cohort. The CDR3 has 14 residues. Trimming pared 2 bases from V and 4 bases from J, leaving 11 bases between. Germline V gene sequence: CDR1 MNHEY, CDR2 SVGAGI. Notes on this clone: Its target is not known.

This chain uses TRBV6-5 with TRBJ1-1; a weak D match, TRBD1 (5 bases). Input material: PBMCs. This sequence was found in a woman aged 18 to 35 in good health and CMV-seronegative. The CDR3 loop is CASSYDHGGTEAFF. The CDR3 bases are TGTGCCAGCAGTTACGATCACGGGGGCACTGAAGCTTTCTTT.